This T cell receptor beta chain was sequenced during a study of graft-versus-host responses after intestinal transplantation. The CDR3 extends over 14 amino acids. V lost 1 base to trimming and J lost 3 bases, with 11 bases between them. Clones were read by immunoSEQ multiplex PCR, and TCRdb kept only the in-frame ones, dropping some. The table lists 5,500 or so clones, around 71% of them singletons. Specimen: PBMCs, collected around 300 days after intestinal transplant. This sequence joins TRBV5-7 and TRBJ2-7, with D possibly TRBD2 on 6 matching bases. TRBV5-7 is given ORF status, its function remaining uncertain. This TCR was sampled from a human patient who received an intestinal transplant, so some T cells may come from the graft donor. As DNA, the CDR3 is TGTGCCAGCAGCTTGCGGGGACTGGACTACGAGCAGTACTTC. This gives the protein CASSLRGLDYEQYF.